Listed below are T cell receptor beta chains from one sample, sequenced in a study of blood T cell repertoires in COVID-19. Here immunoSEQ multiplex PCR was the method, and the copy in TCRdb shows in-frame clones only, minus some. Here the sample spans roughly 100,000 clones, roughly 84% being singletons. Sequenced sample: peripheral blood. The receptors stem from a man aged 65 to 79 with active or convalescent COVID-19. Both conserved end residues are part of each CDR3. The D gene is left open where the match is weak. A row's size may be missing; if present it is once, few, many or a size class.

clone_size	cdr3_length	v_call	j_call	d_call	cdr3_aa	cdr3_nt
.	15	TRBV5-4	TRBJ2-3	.	CASSLGRGITDTQYF	TGTGCCAGCAGCTTGGGTAGGGGAATTACAGATACGCAGTATTTT
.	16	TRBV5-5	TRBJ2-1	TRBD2	CASSLVSSGGLNEQFF	TGTGCCAGCAGCTTGGTTTCTAGCGGGGGGCTCAATGAGCAGTTCTTC
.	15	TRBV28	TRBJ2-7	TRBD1	CASSLPGTGAYEQYF	TGTGCCAGCAGCCTCCCCGGGACAGGCGCCTACGAGCAGTACTTC
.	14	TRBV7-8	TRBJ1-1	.	CASSLVTGNTEAFF	TGTGCCAGCAGCCTCGTGACAGGGAACACTGAAGCTTTCTTT
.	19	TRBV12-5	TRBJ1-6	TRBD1	CASGTIWGDRKRINSPLHF	TGTGCTAGTGGGACCATTTGGGGGGACAGGAAGAGAATTAATTCACCCCTCCACTTT
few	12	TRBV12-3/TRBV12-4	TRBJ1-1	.	CASSTGYTEAFF	TGTGCCAGCAGTACAGGGTACACTGAAGCTTTCTTT
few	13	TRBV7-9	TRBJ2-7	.	CASSFVVGFEQYF	TGTGCCAGCAGCTTCGTCGTTGGCTTCGAGCAGTACTTC
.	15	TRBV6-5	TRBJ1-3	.	CASSYSTSSGNTIYF	TGTGCCAGCAGTTACTCGACTAGCTCTGGAAACACCATATATTTT
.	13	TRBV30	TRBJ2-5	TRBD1	CAWSTGVQETQYF	TGTGCCTGGAGCACAGGGGTTCAAGAGACCCAGTACTTC
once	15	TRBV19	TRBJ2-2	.	CASRPTGLGTGELFF	TGTGCCAGTAGACCTACAGGGCTGGGCACCGGGGAGCTGTTTTTT
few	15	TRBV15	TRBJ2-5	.	CATSSFQQLQETQYF	TGTGCCACCAGCAGTTTTCAACAGTTGCAAGAGACCCAGTACTTC
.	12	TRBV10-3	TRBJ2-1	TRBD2	CARRREGNEQFF	TGTGCCAGGCGCCGGGAGGGCAATGAGCAGTTCTTC
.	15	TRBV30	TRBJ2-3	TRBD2	CAWTRGGGSTDTQYF	TGTGCCTGGACACGCGGGGGGGGTAGCACAGATACGCAGTATTTT
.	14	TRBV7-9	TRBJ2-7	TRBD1	CASSYDRDGHEQYF	TGTGCCAGCAGCTACGACAGGGACGGCCACGAGCAGTACTTC
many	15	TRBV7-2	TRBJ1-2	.	CASSLGSGSFDGYTF	TGTGCCAGCAGCTTAGGATCAGGGTCCTTTGATGGCTACACCTTC
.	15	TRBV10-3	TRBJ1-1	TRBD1	CAIRDPGQSTAEAFF	TGTGCCATCAGGGACCCGGGACAGTCGACAGCTGAAGCTTTCTTT
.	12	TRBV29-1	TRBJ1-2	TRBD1	CSVGQGESGYTF	TGCAGCGTGGGACAGGGGGAAAGTGGCTACACCTTC
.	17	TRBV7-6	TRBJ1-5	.	CASSPQRFGVSNQPQHF	TGTGCCAGCAGCCCCCAAAGATTCGGGGTTAGCAATCAGCCCCAGCATTTT
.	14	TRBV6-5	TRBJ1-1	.	CASSYRGGGAEAFF	TGTGCCAGCAGTTATCGGGGGGGCGGCGCTGAAGCTTTCTTT
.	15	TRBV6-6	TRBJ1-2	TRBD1	CASSSRTGGNYGYTF	TGTGCCAGCAGTTCGCGGACAGGAGGTAACTATGGCTACACCTTC
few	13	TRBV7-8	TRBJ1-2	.	CASSLGQEYGYTF	TGTGCCAGCAGCTTAGGACAGGAGTATGGCTACACCTTC
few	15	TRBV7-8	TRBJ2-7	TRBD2	CASSLVGTSGYEQYF	TGTGCCAGCAGCTTAGTAGGGACTAGCGGCTACGAGCAGTACTTC
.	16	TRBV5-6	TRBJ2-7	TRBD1	CASSLYGGTGALEQYF	TGTGCCAGCAGCTTGTATGGCGGGACAGGGGCTTTGGAGCAGTACTTC
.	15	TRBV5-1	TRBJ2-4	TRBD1	CASSSGQDFRNIQYF	TGCGCCAGCAGCTCGGGACAGGACTTCAGAAACATTCAGTACTTC
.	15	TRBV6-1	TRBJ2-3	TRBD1	CASSDRDRLTDTQYF	TGTGCCAGCAGTGACCGGGACAGGTTAACAGATACGCAGTATTTT
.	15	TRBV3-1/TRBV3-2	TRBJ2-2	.	CASSITAPNTGELFF	TGTGCCAGCAGTATCACAGCTCCGAACACCGGGGAGCTGTTTTTT
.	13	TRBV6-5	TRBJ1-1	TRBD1	CASGFGQGTEAFF	TGTGCCAGCGGATTCGGACAGGGCACTGAAGCTTTCTTT
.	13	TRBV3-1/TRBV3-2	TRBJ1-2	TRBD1	CASSQGQPLGYTF	TGTGCCAGCAGCCAGGGACAGCCCCTTGGCTACACCTTC
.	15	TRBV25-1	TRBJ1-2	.	CASSDLERGASGYTF	TGTGCCAGCAGTGACCTCGAGCGCGGGGCATCTGGCTACACCTTC
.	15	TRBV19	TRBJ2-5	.	CASSIVGAVQETQYF	TGTGCCAGTAGTATAGTTGGGGCTGTTCAAGAGACCCAGTACTTC
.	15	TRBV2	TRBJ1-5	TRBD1	CAINHGTDSNQPQHF	TGTGCCATCAACCATGGGACAGATAGCAATCAGCCCCAGCATTTT
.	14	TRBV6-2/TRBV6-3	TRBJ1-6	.	CASSYRRGNSPLHF	TGTGCCAGCAGTTACCGGAGGGGCAATTCACCCCTCCACTTT
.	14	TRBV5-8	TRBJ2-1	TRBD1	CACNPGQGTNEQFF	TGTGCCTGCAACCCGGGACAGGGAACGAATGAGCAGTTCTTC
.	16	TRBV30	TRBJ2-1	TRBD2	CAWSSWLAGGIAEQFF	TGTGCCTGGAGTTCATGGCTAGCGGGGGGGATCGCTGAGCAGTTCTTC
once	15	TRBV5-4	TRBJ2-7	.	CASSFGRGAYYEQYF	TGTGCCAGCAGCTTTGGTCGGGGGGCCTACTACGAGCAGTACTTC
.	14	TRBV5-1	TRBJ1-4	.	CASSFGGSREKLFF	TGCGCCAGCAGCTTCGGAGGGTCTAGGGAAAAACTGTTTTTT
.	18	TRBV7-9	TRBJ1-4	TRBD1	CASSSVPGQGVSNEKLFF	TGTGCCAGCAGTTCTGTCCCGGGACAGGGTGTATCTAATGAAAAACTGTTTTTT
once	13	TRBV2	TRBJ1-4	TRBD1	CASQRGLDEKLFF	TGTGCCAGCCAAAGGGGGCTAGATGAAAAACTGTTTTTT
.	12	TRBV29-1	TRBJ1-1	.	CSADITDTEAFF	TGCAGCGCTGACATAACGGACACTGAAGCTTTCTTT
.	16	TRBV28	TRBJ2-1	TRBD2	CASSLRTSGDWNEQFF	TGTGCCAGCAGCCTTCGGACTAGCGGGGATTGGAATGAGCAGTTCTTC
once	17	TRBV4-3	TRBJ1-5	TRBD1	CASSQDLPGGFDQPQHF	TGCGCCAGCAGCCAAGATCTTCCAGGGGGATTTGATCAGCCCCAGCATTTT
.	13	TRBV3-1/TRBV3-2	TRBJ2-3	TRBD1	CASSHTGVDTQYF	TGTGCCAGCAGCCACACAGGGGTAGATACGCAGTATTTT
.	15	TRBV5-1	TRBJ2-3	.	CASSLNGGITDTQYF	TGCGCCAGCAGCCTTAACGGGGGAATCACAGATACGCAGTATTTT
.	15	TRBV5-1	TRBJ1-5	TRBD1	CASSLNQGAGQPQHF	TGCGCCAGCAGCTTGAATCAGGGGGCAGGACAGCCCCAGCATTTT
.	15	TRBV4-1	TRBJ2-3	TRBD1	CASSQVTGGADTQYF	TGCGCCAGCAGCCAAGTAACAGGGGGCGCAGATACGCAGTATTTT
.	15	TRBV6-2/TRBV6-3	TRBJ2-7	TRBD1	CASSYSGQPLYEQYF	TGTGCCAGCAGTTACTCGGGACAGCCACTCTACGAGCAGTACTTC
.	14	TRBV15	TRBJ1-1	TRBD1	CATSSTGGLTEAFF	TGTGCCACCAGCAGCACAGGGGGCCTCACTGAAGCTTTCTTT
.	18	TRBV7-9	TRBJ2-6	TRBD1	CASSPIQGAISGANVLTF	TGTGCCAGCAGCCCGATACAGGGGGCAATCTCTGGGGCCAACGTCCTGACTTTC
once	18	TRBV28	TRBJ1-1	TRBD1	CASSPRPGTGWRNTEAFF	TGTGCCAGCAGCCCTCGTCCGGGGACAGGGTGGAGGAACACTGAAGCTTTCTTT
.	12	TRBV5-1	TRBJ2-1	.	CASSLSDNEQFF	TGCGCCAGCAGCTTGAGCGACAATGAGCAGTTCTTC
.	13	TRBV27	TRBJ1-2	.	CASSFYGGYGYTF	TGTGCCAGCAGTTTCTACGGCGGCTATGGCTACACCTTC
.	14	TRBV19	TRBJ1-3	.	CASDKPAAGNTIYF	TGTGCCAGCGATAAACCAGCGGCTGGAAACACCATATATTTT
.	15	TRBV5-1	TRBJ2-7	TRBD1	CASSLGRGLGYEQYF	TGCGCCAGCAGCTTGGGCAGGGGGCTCGGCTACGAGCAGTACTTC
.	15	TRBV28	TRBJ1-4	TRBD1	CASSLLRGQNEKLFF	TGTGCCAGCAGTTTATTGAGGGGGCAAAATGAAAAACTGTTTTTT
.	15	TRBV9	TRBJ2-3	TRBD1	CASSQGTGARDTQYF	TGTGCCAGCAGCCAGGGGACAGGGGCCAGGGATACGCAGTATTTT
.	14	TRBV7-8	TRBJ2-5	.	CASSLGGGRETQYF	TGTGCCAGCAGCTTAGGCGGGGGCAGAGAGACCCAGTACTTC
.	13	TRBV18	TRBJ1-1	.	CASSLQGNTEAFF	TGTGCCAGCTCGTTGCAGGGGAACACTGAAGCTTTCTTT